This T cell receptor (beta chain) emerged from a study of blood T cell repertoires in COVID-19. The table came from immunoSEQ multiplex PCR; TCRdb's copy has only in-frame clones and leaves some out. The sample consists of some 460,000 clones, around 88% of them appearing once. V lost 0 bases, J lost 6 bases, and 8 bases lay in between. Germline V gene sequence: CDR1 GTSNPN, CDR2 SVGIG (reference sequence). This CDR3 has 12 amino acids. Specimen: peripheral blood. The rearrangement uses TRBV30 and TRBJ1-1; D is ambiguous. The sequence was obtained from a woman aged 25 to 39 with acute or convalescent COVID-19. The CDR3 DNA reads as TGTGCCTGGAGTGTAGGGCGGGCTGAAGCTTTCTTT. Protein: CAWSVGRAEAFF.